Detailed here is one T cell receptor (beta chain). The data originate from a study of blood T cells in healthy people across ages. Germline loops: CDR1 MNHEY, CDR2 SMNVEV (reference sequence). V was trimmed by 6 bases and J by 2 bases, leaving 19 bases between them. The CDR3 covers 16 residues. Next came a second PCR, run for 7 to 11 cycles, which used a sample-barcoded 5' primer along with a J-beta primer mix. Each CDR3 protein gets one entry after TCRdb re-called the 5' RACE reads with MiXCR. The table includes about 1.5 million distinct CDR3 sequences, roughly 40% detected once. Sequences were obtained from blood. The TCR sequence derives from a woman aged 18-29 years in good health. The chain couples TRBV27 to TRBJ1-2; unclear D gene. CDR3 in amino acids: CASSSFRGLGNYGYTF. The CDR3 DNA follows: TGTGCCAGCAGCTCGTTTAGAGGGTTGGGGAACTATGGCTACACCTTC.